This entry concerns a single T cell receptor beta chain. CDR1 SGHTS and CDR2 YDEGEE come from the germline V gene. CDR3 length: 14 amino acids. V lost 5 bases, J lost 10 bases, and 11 bases stayed unmatched. TCRdb keeps only in-frame clones here, not all; method: immunoSEQ multiplex PCR. The sample comprises 120,000 to 150,000 clones, roughly nine tenths of which are singletons, and around 0.7% rests with the top ten. The data were taken from a study of cytomegalovirus exposure and HLA in healthy donors. The receptor was derived from a man between 18 and 29 years old in good health and CMV-seronegative. The chain employs TRBV5-8 and TRBJ2-3, with 9 positions matching TRBD2. Sequenced: PBMCs. The CDR3 DNA is TGTGCCAGCAGTTGGCTAGCGGGGAAGGGGGCGCAGTATTTT. This translates into CASSWLAGKGAQYF.